Listed here are 9 T cell receptor beta chains from one sample, sequenced in a study of T-cell reconstitution after alpha-beta-depleted transplantation in children. Preparing the TCRbeta library involved the use of unique molecular identifiers. One entry per CDR3 protein, called by TCRdb with MiXCR from the PCR reads. The sample holds a few hundred thousand distinct CDR3 sequences, under 15% seen once. The specimen was PBMCs, mostly from graft donor cells, collected 360 days after TCRalphabeta/CD19-depleted stem cell transplant. The receptors shown here come from a male patient aged 10-17 years who had a stem cell transplant for acute myeloid leukemia, so the T cells may come from the graft donor.

The chain uses TRBV29-1 and TRBJ2-7; possibly TRBD1 or TRBD2 for D (5 bases each). Between the trimmed V and J ends, which lost 3 bases and 3 bases, there was a span of 21 bases. The germline V gene encodes CDR1 SQVTM and CDR2 ANQGSEA. This CDR3 comprises 16 residues. CDR3 coding DNA: TGCAGCGTTGAGGTGACAGTGTCGGGGTATTTCTACGAGCAGTACTTC. The encoded protein is CSVEVTVSGYFYEQYF.

This clonotype showed up just a few times. J is TRBJ2-1 and V is TRBV28, with TRBD1 identical over 9 bases. This CDR3 is built from 16 residues. The ends lost 2 bases at V and 3 bases at J; junction bases unmatched: 5. Germline V gene lookup returns CDR1 MDHEN and CDR2 SYDVKM. CDR3: CASSLAVGQGYNEQFF. As DNA, the CDR3 is TGTGCCAGCAGTTTAGCCGTGGGACAGGGCTACAATGAGCAGTTCTTC.

In its sample, this clonotype was seen many times. The chain uses TRBV29-1 and TRBJ2-7, with D perhaps matching TRBD1 (6 bases). The CDR3 covers 15 residues. Between the trimmed V and J ends, which lost 6 bases and 4 bases, there was a span of 22 bases. CDR1 is SQVTM and CDR2 is ANQGSEA in the germline V gene. DNA for the CDR3: TGCAGCGTACTAAATACACAGGGTTTTGGATACGAGCAGTACTTC. Encoded protein: CSVLNTQGFGYEQYF.

This chain uses TRBV15 with TRBJ2-7; D perhaps matches TRBD2 (6 bases). There are 15 residues in the CDR3. CDR1 and CDR2 from the germline V gene are LNHNV and YYDKDF (reference sequence). V shed 0 bases and J shed 7 bases, with 16 bases lying between them. The CDR3 reads CATSREGLRYDEQYF. The CDR3 DNA is TGTGCCACCAGCAGAGAGGGACTTCGGTATGATGAGCAGTACTTC.

The V call is TRBV4-1, the J call TRBJ2-7, with TRBD2 matching 10 bases. V was clipped by 4 bases and J by 3 bases; unmatched bases: 15. CDR1 MGHRA and CDR2 YSYEKL come from the germline V gene. This CDR3 is built from 18 residues. In nucleotides, the CDR3 is TGCGCCAGCAGCCGCCTGGGGCCCCCCTCTAGCGGGAGCTACGAGCAGTACTTC. Its translation: CASSRLGPPSSGSYEQYF.

This clonotype was seen once. At one boundary the junction diverges from the germline segment, which might be a read error. The CDR3 DNA sequence: TGTGCCAGCAGCTCCCCGACCGGAAACACCATAAATTTT. Its translation is CASSSPTGNTINF. The V call is TRBV28, the J call TRBJ1-3, with D hard to call. This CDR3 comprises 13 residues. Germline-derived CDR1 and CDR2 are MDHEN and SYDVKM.

This chain uses TRBV10-3 with TRBJ2-7; 7 bases are a match to TRBD1. CDR3 length equals 15 residues. The ends lost 0 bases at V and 0 bases at J; junction bases unmatched: 2. Germline assignment: CDR1 ENHRY and CDR2 SYGVKD. CDR3 protein: CAISESRTGSYEQYF. The CDR3, as DNA: TGTGCCATCAGTGAGTCGAGGACAGGCTCCTACGAGCAGTACTTC.

The rearrangement joins TRBV27 to TRBJ1-2; 7 nucleotides agree with TRBD1. J lost 8 bases, V lost 0 bases, and 6 bases had no gene match. This CDR3 comprises 14 residues. Germline V lookup: CDR1 MNHEY, CDR2 SMNVEV (reference sequence). CDR3 region: CASSLSFRQGGYTF. The CDR3 DNA reads TGTGCCAGCAGTTTATCGTTTCGACAGGGAGGCTACACCTTC.

In its sample, this clonotype was seen a few times. V is TRBV28 and J is TRBJ2-5; D perhaps matches TRBD2 (6 bases). CDR1 and CDR2 from the germline V gene are MDHEN and SYDVKM. The CDR3 contains 15 residues. V was trimmed by 1 base and J by 2 bases, leaving 11 bases between them. The CDR3: CASSLSGGRQETQYF. The CDR3 nucleotides are TGTGCCAGCAGTTTATCTGGGGGGAGGCAAGAGACCCAGTACTTC.